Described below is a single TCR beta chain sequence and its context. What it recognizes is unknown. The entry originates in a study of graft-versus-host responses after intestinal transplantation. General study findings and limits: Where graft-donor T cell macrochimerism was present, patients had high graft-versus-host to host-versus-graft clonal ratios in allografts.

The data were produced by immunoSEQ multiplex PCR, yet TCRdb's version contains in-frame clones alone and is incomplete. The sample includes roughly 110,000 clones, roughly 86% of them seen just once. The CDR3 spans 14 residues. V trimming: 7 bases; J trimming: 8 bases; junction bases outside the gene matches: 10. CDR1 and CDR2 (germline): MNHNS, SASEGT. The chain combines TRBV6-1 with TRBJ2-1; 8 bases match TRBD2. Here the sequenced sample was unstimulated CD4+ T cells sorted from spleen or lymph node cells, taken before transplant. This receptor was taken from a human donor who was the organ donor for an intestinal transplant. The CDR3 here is CASTAGTSEDEQFF. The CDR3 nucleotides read TGTGCCAGCACTGCCGGGACTAGTGAAGATGAGCAGTTCTTC.